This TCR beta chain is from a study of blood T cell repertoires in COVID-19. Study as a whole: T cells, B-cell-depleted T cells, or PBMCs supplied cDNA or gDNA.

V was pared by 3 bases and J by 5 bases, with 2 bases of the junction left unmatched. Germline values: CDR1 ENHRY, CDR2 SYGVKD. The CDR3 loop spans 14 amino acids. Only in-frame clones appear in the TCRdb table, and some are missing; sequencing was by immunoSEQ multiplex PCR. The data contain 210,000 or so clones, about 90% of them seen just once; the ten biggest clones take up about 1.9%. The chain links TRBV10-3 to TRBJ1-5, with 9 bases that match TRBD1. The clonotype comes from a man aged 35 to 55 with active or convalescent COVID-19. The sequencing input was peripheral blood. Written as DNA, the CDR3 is TGTGCCATCAGTGACCGGACAGGGGATCAGCCCCAGCATTTT. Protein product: CAISDRTGDQPQHF.